This TCR beta chain derives from a study of T-cell memory formation after mild COVID-19. The overall study: Clustering of TCRs was largely donor specific. Study-level findings and limits: Researchers found some responding clones in pre-infection memory, a sign that cross-reactive memory joined.

Concerning this clonotype: Antigen unknown.

TCRdb reprocessed the 5' RACE reads with MiXCR, giving one entry per CDR3 protein. The sample consists of more than 120,000 distinct CDR3 sequences, about 5.5% of them appearing once. CDR1 is LGHNA and CDR2 is YSLEER in the germline V gene. V shed 4 bases and J shed 0 bases, with 13 bases lying between them. The CDR3 length is 16 residues. The chain uses TRBV4-3 and TRBJ1-3; D is unclear. The origin of this receptor is an adult woman who had mild COVID-19 (a few samples of this study predate the infection). Cell type and time point are not known. The sequenced sample was PBMCs or a T cell subset sorted from them (not recorded which). CDR3 residues: CASSPSGQLSGNTIYF. The CDR3, as DNA: TGCGCCAGCAGCCCTAGCGGGCAGCTCTCTGGAAACACCATATATTTT.